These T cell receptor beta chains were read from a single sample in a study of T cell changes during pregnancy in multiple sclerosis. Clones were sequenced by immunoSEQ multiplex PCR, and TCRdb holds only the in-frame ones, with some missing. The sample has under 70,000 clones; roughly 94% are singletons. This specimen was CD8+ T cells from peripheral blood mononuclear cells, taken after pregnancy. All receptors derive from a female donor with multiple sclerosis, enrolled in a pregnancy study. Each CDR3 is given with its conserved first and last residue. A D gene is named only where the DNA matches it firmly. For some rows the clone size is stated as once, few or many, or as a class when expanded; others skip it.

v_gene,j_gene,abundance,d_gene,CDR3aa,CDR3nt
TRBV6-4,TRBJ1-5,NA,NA,CASSDSIWAQPQHF,TGTGCCAGCAGTGACTCAATCTGGGCTCAGCCCCAGCATTTT
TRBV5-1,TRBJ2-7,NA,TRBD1,CASSSRTGNYEQYF,TGCGCCAGCAGCTCGCGGACAGGGAACTACGAGCAGTACTTC
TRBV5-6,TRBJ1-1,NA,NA,CASSFSSSTEAFF,TGTGCCAGTTCCTTTTCTTCTAGCACTGAAGCTTTCTTT
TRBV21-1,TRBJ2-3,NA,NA,CASLIVCGTDTQYF,TGTGCCAGCTTGATCGTCTGCGGCACAGATACGCAGTATTTT
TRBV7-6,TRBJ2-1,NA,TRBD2,CASSLGGLAAYNEQFF,TGTGCCAGCAGCTTAGGGGGACTAGCGGCCTACAATGAGCAGTTCTTC
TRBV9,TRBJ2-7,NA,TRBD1,CASSSTGTDEQYF,TGTGCCAGCAGCTCGACAGGGACAGACGAGCAGTACTTC
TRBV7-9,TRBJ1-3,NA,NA,CASSGPVSGNTIYF,TGTGCCAGCAGCGGCCCAGTCTCTGGAAACACCATATATTTT
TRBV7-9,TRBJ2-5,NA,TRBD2,CASSPPAGAKGETQYF,TGTGCCAGCAGCCCCCCAGCGGGAGCAAAGGGAGAGACCCAGTACTTC
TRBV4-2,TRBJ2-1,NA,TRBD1,CASSSPGQERYNEQFF,TGTGCCAGCAGCTCCCCGGGACAGGAAAGGTACAATGAGCAGTTCTTC
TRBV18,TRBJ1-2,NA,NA,CASSPGVINYGYTF,TGTGCCAGCTCACCAGGAGTTATCAACTATGGCTACACCTTC
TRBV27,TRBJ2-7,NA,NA,CASSLASSRSYEQYF,TGTGCCAGCAGTTTGGCGTCTAGCAGGTCCTACGAGCAGTACTTC
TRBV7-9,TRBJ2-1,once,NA,CASSLPERDEQFF,TGTGCCAGCAGCTTACCTGAGCGCGATGAGCAGTTCTTC
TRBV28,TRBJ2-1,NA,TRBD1,CASSFKQGIISYNEQFF,TGTGCCAGCAGTTTTAAACAGGGGATTATCTCCTACAATGAGCAGTTCTTC
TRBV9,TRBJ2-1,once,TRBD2,CASSVGLAGGPDEQFF,TGTGCCAGCAGCGTAGGACTAGCGGGAGGGCCCGATGAGCAGTTCTTC
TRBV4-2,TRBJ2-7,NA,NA,CASSQDGPAESYEQYF,TGTGCCAGCAGCCAAGACGGCCCAGCGGAATCCTACGAGCAGTACTTC
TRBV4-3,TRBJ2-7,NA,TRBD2,CASSQGLAGGPGYEQYF,TGCGCCAGCAGCCAAGGACTAGCGGGAGGGCCGGGATACGAGCAGTACTTC
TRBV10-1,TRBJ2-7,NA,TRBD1,CASSERTGSYEQYF,TGCGCCAGCAGTGAGCGGACAGGCTCCTACGAGCAGTACTTC
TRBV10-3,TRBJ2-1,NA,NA,CAISEESGFYNEQFF,TGTGCCATCAGTGAAGAAAGCGGGTTCTACAATGAGCAGTTCTTC
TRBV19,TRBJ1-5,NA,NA,CASMGRGVGLNQPQHF,TGTGCCAGTATGGGCCGTGGCGTCGGATTAAATCAGCCCCAGCATTTT
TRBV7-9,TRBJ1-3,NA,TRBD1,CASRGDREHGNTIYF,TGTGCCAGCAGGGGGGACAGGGAACATGGAAACACCATATATTTT
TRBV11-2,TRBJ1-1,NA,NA,CASSRSIFEAFF,TGTGCCAGCAGCCGTAGTATTTTTGAAGCTTTCTTT
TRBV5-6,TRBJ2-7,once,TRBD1,CASAWGQGGEQYF,TGTGCCAGCGCGTGGGGACAGGGAGGAGAGCAGTACTTC
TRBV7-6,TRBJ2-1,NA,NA,CASNNRGAGPYNEQFF,TGTGCCAGCAACAACCGGGGAGCGGGCCCTTACAATGAGCAGTTCTTC
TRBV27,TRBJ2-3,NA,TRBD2,CASSPTGTSVADTQYF,TGTGCCAGCAGTCCAACCGGGACTAGCGTTGCAGATACGCAGTATTTT
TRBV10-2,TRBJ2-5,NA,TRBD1,CASRETGGRQETQYF,TGCGCCAGCAGGGAAACAGGGGGCAGACAAGAGACCCAGTACTTC
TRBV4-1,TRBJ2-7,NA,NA,CASSQLQGSYEQYF,TGCGCCAGCAGCCAATTACAGGGTTCCTACGAGCAGTACTTC
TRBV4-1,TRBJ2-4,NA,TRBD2,CASEFLAGKNIQYF,TGCGCCTCCGAGTTCTTAGCGGGGAAAAACATTCAGTACTTC
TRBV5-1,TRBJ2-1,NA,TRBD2,CASSRLAGGYNEQFF,TGCGCCAGCAGCCGCCTAGCGGGCGGGTACAATGAGCAGTTCTTC
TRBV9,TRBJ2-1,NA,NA,CATTRQGSNEQFF,TGTGCCACTACCCGGCAGGGGAGCAATGAGCAGTTCTTC
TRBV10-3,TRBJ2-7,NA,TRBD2,CAISEKVAGVVPVSYEQYF,TGTGCCATCAGTGAGAAGGTAGCGGGAGTCGTACCTGTCTCCTACGAGCAGTACTTC
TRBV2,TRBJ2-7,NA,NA,CASSGVTYEQYF,TGTGCCAGCAGTGGTGTTACCTACGAGCAGTACTTC
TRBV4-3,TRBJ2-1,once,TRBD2,CASSQSGLAGTSYNEQFF,TGCGCCAGCAGCCAATCCGGACTAGCGGGAACTTCCTACAATGAGCAGTTCTTC
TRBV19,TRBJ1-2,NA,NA,CASSIPGDYGYTF,TGTGCCAGTAGTATCCCGGGGGACTATGGCTACACCTTC
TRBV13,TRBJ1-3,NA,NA,CASSSRQVHTIYF,TGTGCCAGCAGCTCCCGACAGGTCCACACCATATATTTT
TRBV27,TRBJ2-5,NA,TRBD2,CASSLSGAGGQYF,TGTGCCAGCAGTTTAAGCGGGGCGGGTGGCCAGTACTTC
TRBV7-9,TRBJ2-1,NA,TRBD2,CASSPREGGYNEQFF,TGTGCCAGCAGCCCGCGGGAGGGCGGCTACAATGAGCAGTTCTTC